Shown below are 9 T cell receptor beta chains from a single sample sequenced in a study of beta chain features in type 1 diabetes. These TCRs are of unknown antigen specificity. The sequenced template was cDNA made from the entire isolated RNA. Repertoires were generated with immunoSEQ multiplex PCR, while TCRdb's copy carries only in-frame clones and drops some. Here the sample spans 640,000 or so clones, roughly 13% being singletons. General study findings and limits: When Type 1 diabetes patients were examined, their TCRB CDR3s proved moderately but significantly shorter in all four CD4+ subsets.

Sequencing was carried out using naive CD4+ T cells from blood. These receptors all stem from a man younger than 30 with type 1 diabetes.

This clone was recorded a few times. The same CDR3 can be traced to other DNA sequences in this sample. The chain recombines TRBV30 with TRBJ2-7; D ambiguous. Germline lookup yields CDR1 GTSNPN and CDR2 SVGIG (reference sequence). The CDR3 length is 11 residues. The ends were cut back, 2 bases at V and 4 bases at J, with 6 bases in the middle. CDR3 DNA sequence: TGTGCCTGGAGTCTAAGGTACGAGCAGTACTTC. The encoded protein is CAWSLRYEQYF.

V usage is TRBV6-6 and J usage is TRBJ2-2; TRBD1 or TRBD2 may be the D gene (6 bases each). Trimming removed 5 bases from V and 0 bases from J, with 7 bases in between. CDR3 length: 14 residues. CDR1 is MNHNY and CDR2 is SVGAGI in the germline V gene (reference sequence). The CDR3: CASSRGPNTGELFF. CDR3 DNA: TGTGCCAGCAGTCGGGGGCCGAACACCGGGGAGCTGTTTTTT.

The chain has TRBV7-9 and TRBJ2-1; 10 bases fit TRBD2. Trimming removed 4 bases from V and 9 bases from J; junction bases left unmatched: 6. Germline CDR1 and CDR2: SEHNR and FQNEAQ (reference sequence). The CDR3 runs to 14 residues. This CDR3 reads CASSWLAGEAEQFF. The CDR3 DNA reads as TGTGCCAGCAGCTGGCTAGCGGGAGAAGCTGAGCAGTTCTTC.

The chain has TRBV30 and TRBJ1-2; 7 bases map to TRBD1. V lost 1 base and J lost 3; bases outside the gene matches: 5. The CDR3 runs to 14 residues. CDR1 is GTSNPN, CDR2 SVGIG, per germline (reference sequence). The CDR3 is CAWSADRAYYGYTF. The CDR3 DNA reads as TGTGCCTGGAGTGCCGACAGGGCATACTATGGCTACACCTTC.

This clone was counted between two and nine times. The chain carries TRBV28 and TRBJ1-4, with D possibly being TRBD1 (5 bases). The CDR3 is 15 residues long. Per the germline V gene, CDR1 is MDHEN and CDR2 is SYDVKM. The ends were cut back, 6 bases at V and 6 bases at J, with 17 bases in the middle. The CDR3 DNA sequence: TGTGCCAGCAGATCCACGATGGGGGATGATGAAAAACTGTTTTTT. Translation gives CASRSTMGDDEKLFF.

This clone appeared a single time. The rearrangement uses TRBV5-1 and TRBJ1-5, with D maybe TRBD1 (5 bases). V was clipped by 3 bases and J by 4 bases, with 14 bases between them. Germline V gene data show CDR1 as SGHRS and CDR2 as YFSETQ. The CDR3 covers 15 residues. The CDR3 loop reads CASSSGRGGNQPQHF. The CDR3, as DNA: TGCGCCAGCAGCTCCGGTAGGGGCGGTAATCAGCCCCAGCATTTT.

The chain is built from TRBV4-2 and TRBJ1-2; D call uncertain. V gave up 1 base and J gave up 7 bases, with 7 bases separating them. There are 12 residues in the CDR3. CDR1 is LGHNA and CDR2 is YNFKEQ in the germline V gene. The CDR3 coding sequence is TGTGCCAGCAGCCAAGTAACGGCTGGCTACACCTTC. Amino acid sequence: CASSQVTAGYTF.

This clone was seen a handful of times. The chain links TRBV15 to TRBJ1-1; 8 nucleotides match TRBD1. Trimming at V came to 0 bases and at J to 7 bases, leaving 10 bases not matched to a gene. Germline-derived CDR1 and CDR2 are LNHNV and YYDKDF (reference sequence). The CDR3 has 16 amino acids. CDR3 region: CATSRDPYDRGGEAFF. The CDR3 DNA follows: TGTGCCACCAGCAGAGATCCCTATGACAGGGGAGGTGAAGCTTTCTTT.

The rearrangement links TRBV7-3 to TRBJ1-5; D gene unclear. This CDR3 contains 13 residues. Germline V gene data show CDR1 as SGHTA and CDR2 as FQGTGA. Between the trimmed V and J ends, which lost 5 bases and 2 bases, there was a span of 7 bases. In DNA form, the CDR3 reads TGTGCCAGCAGCCCCCAGGGCAATCAGCCCCAGCATTTT. Protein sequence: CASSPQGNQPQHF. Full variable domain (rest looked up from reference TRBV7-3 and TRBJ1-5): GAGVSQTPSNKVTEKGKYVELRCDPISGHTALYWYRQSLGQGPEFLIYFQGTGAADDSGLPNDRFFAVRPEGSVSTLKIQRTERGDSAVYLCASSPQGNQPQHFGDGTRLSIL.